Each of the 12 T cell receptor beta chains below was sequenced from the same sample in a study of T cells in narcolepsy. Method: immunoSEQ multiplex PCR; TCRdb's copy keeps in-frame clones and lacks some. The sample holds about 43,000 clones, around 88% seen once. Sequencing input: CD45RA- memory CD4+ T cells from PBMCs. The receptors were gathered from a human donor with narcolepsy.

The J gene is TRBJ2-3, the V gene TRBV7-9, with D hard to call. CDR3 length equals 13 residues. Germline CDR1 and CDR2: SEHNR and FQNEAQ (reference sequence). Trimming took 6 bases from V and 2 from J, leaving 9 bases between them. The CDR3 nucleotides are TGTGCCAGCAGACCCAAATACACAGATACGCAGTATTTT. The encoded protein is CASRPKYTDTQYF.

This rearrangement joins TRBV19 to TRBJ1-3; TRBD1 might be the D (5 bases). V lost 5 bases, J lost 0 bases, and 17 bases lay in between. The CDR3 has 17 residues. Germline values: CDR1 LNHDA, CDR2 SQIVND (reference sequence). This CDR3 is CASSRAGHYSSGNTIYF. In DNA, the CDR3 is TGTGCCAGTAGTCGGGCAGGACACTATTCCTCTGGAAACACCATATATTTT. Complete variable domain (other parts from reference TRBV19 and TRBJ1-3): DGGITQSPKYLFRKEGQNVTLSCEQNLNHDAMYWYRQDPGQGLRLIYYSQIVNDFQKGDIAEGYSVSREKKESFPLTVTSAQKNPTAFYLCASSRAGHYSSGNTIYFGEGSWLTVV.

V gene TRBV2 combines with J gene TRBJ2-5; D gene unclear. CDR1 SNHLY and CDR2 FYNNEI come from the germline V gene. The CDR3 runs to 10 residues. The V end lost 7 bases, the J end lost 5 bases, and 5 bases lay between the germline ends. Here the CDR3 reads CASKWETQYF. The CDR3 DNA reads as TGTGCCAGCAAATGGGAGACCCAGTACTTC.

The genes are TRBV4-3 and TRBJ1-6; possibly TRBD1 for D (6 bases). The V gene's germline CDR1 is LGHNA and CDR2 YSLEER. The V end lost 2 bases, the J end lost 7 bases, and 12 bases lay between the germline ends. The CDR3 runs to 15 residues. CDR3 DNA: TGCGCCAGCAGCCAATCGAGGGGGGCGAATTCACCCCTCCACTTT. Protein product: CASSQSRGANSPLHF.

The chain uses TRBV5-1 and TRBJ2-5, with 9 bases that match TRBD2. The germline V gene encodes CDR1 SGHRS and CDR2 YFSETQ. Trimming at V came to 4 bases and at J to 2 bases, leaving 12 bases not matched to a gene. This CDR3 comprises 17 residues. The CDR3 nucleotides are TGCGCCAGCAGCCGTCGCGAACTAGCGGGCGGGCAAGAGACCCAGTACTTC. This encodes CASSRRELAGGQETQYF.

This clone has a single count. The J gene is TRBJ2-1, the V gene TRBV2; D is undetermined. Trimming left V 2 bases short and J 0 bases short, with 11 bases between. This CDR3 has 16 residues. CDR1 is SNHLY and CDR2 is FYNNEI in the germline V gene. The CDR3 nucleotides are TGTGCCAGCAGTGAAAGAAGCGTGAGCTCCTACAATGAGCAGTTCTTC. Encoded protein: CASSERSVSSYNEQFF.

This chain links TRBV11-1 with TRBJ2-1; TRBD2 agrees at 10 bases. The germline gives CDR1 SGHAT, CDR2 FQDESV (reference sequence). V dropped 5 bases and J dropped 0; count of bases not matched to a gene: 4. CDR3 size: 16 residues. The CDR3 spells CASSPSGGPSYNEQFF. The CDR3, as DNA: TGTGCCAGCAGCCCTAGCGGGGGTCCCTCCTACAATGAGCAGTTCTTC. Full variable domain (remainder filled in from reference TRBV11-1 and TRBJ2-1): EAEVAQSPRYKITEKSQAVAFWCDPISGHATLYWYRQILGQGPELLVQFQDESVVDDSQLPKDRFSAERLKGVDSTLKIQPAELGDSAMYLCASSPSGGPSYNEQFFGPGTRLTVL.

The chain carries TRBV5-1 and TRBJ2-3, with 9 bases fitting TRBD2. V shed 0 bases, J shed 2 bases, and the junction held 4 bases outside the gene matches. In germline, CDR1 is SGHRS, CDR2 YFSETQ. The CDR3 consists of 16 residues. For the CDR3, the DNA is TGCGCCAGCAGCTTGGTAGGCGGGAGGGTCACAGATACGCAGTATTTT. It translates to CASSLVGGRVTDTQYF.

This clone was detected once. Here the CDR3 reads CASSYAGQLYEQYF. For the CDR3, the DNA is TGTGCCAGCAGTTACGCGGGACAACTATACGAGCAGTACTTC. The V and J genes are TRBV6-5 and TRBJ2-7; D tentatively fits TRBD1 or TRBD2 (6 bases each). Germline CDR1 MNHEY, CDR2 SVGAGI. The CDR3 has 14 amino acids. The germline V and J ends were trimmed by 2 bases and 4 bases, with 12 bases remaining between them.

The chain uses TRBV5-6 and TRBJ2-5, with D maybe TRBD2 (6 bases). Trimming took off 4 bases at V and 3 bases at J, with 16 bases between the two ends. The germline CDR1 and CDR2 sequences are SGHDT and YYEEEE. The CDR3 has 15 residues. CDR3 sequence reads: CASSQSGTAKETQYF. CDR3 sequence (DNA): TGTGCCAGCAGCCAATCCGGGACTGCTAAAGAGACCCAGTACTTC.

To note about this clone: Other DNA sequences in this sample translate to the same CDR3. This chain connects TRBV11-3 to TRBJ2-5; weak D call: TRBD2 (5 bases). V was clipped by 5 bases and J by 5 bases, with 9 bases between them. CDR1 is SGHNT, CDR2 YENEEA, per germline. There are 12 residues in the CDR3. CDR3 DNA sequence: TGTGCCAGCAGCCCGGGGAGTGAGACCCAGTACTTC. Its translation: CASSPGSETQYF.

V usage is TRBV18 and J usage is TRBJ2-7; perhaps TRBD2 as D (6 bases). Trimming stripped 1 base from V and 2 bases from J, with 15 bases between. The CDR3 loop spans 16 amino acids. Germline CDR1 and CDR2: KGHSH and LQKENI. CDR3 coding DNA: TGTGCCAGCTCACCACGGGGGGTGTCCGTTCCCTACGAGCAGTACTTC. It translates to CASSPRGVSVPYEQYF.